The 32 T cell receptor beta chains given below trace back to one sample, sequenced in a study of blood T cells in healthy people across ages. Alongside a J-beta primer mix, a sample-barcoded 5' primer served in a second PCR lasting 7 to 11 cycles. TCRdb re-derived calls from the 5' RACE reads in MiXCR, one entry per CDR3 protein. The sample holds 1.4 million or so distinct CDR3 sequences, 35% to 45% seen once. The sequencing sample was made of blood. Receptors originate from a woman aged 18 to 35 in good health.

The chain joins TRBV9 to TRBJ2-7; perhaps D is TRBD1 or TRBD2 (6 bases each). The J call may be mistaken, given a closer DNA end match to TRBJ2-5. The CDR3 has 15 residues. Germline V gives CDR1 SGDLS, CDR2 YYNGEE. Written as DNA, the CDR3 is TGTGCCAGCAGCGTAGGGGGGGCAAAAGAAGAGACCCAGTACTTC. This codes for CASSVGGAKEETQYF.

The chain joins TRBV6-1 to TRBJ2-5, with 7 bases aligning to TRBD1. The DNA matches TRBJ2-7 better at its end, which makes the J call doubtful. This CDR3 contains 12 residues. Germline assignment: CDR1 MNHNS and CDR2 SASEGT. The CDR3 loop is CAIVGGLAEQYF. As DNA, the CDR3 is TGTGCCATAGTAGGGGGCTTGGCCGAGCAGTACTTC.

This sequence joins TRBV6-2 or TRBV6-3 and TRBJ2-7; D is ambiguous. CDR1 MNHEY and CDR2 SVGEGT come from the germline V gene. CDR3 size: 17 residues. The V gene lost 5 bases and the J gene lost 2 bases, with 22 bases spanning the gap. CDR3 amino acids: CASSALSDGDWTYEQYF. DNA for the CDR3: TGTGCCAGCAGTGCATTATCGGACGGAGACTGGACCTACGAGCAGTACTTC.

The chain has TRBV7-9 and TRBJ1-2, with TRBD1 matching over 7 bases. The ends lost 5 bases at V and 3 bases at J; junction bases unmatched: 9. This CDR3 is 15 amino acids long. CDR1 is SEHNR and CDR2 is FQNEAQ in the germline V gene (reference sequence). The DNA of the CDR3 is TGTGCCAGCAGCCCTAAAACAGGGGACGACTATGGCTACACCTTC. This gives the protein CASSPKTGDDYGYTF.

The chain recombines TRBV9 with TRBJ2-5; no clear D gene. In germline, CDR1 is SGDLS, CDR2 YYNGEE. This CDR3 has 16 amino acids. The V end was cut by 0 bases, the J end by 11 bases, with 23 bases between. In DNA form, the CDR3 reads TGTGCCAGCAGCGTAGCAGGCAGCCAAACCTACAATGAGCAGTACTTC. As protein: CASSVAGSQTYNEQYF.

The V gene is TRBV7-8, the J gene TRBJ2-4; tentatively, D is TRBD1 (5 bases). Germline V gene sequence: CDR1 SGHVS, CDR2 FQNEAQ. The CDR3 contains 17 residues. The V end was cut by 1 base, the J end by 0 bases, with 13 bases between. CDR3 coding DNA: TGTGCCAGCAGCTTAGAGGTTTCCAGGGCAGCCAAAAACATTCAGTACTTC. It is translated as CASSLEVSRAAKNIQYF.

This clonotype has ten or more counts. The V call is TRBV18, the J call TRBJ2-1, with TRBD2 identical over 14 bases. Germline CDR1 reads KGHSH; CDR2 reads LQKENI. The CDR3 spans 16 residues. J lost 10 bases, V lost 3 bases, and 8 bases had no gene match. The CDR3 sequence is CASSPPGLAGEGEQFF. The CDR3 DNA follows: TGTGCCAGCTCACCCCCGGGACTAGCGGGAGAAGGCGAGCAGTTCTTC. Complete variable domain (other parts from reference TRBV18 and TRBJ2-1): NAGVMQNPRHLVRRRGQEARLRCSPMKGHSHVYWYRQLPEEGLKFMVYLQKENIIDESGMPKERFSAEFPKEGPSILRIQQVVRGDSAAYFCASSPPGLAGEGEQFFGPGTRLTVL.

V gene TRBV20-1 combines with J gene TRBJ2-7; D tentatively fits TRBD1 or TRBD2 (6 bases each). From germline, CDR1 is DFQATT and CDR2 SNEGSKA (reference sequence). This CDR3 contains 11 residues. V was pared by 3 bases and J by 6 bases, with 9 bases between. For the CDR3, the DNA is TGCAGTGCTAGGTGGGGGGCCGAGCAGTACTTC. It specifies CSARWGAEQYF.

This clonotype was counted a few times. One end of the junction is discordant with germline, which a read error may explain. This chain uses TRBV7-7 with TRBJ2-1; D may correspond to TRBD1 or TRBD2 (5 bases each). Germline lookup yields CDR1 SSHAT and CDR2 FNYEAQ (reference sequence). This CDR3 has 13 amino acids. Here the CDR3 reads CASSFLGTGEQFF. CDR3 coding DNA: TGTGCTAGCAGCTTTCTCGGGACGGGTGAGCAGTTCTTC.

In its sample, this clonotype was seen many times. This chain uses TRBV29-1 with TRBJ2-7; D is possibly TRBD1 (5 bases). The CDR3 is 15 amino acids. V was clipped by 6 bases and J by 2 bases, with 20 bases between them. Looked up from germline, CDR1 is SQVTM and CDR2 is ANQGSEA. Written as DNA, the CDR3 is TGCAGCGTCTACCTTCTGGCGGCAGGGCCCTACGAGCAGTACTTC. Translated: CSVYLLAAGPYEQYF.

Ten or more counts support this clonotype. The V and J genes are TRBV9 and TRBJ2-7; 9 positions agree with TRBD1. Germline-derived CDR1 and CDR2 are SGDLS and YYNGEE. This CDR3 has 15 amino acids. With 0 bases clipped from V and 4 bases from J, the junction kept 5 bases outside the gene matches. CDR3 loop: CASSVGGQGTYEQYF. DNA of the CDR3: TGTGCCAGCAGCGTAGGCGGACAGGGGACGTACGAGCAGTACTTC.

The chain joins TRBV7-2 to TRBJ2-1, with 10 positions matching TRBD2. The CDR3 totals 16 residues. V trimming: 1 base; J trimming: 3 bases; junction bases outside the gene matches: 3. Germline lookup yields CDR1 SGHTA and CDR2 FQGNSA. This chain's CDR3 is CASSLEGLAYYNEQFF. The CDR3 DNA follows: TGTGCCAGCAGCTTAGAGGGACTAGCGTACTACAATGAGCAGTTCTTC.

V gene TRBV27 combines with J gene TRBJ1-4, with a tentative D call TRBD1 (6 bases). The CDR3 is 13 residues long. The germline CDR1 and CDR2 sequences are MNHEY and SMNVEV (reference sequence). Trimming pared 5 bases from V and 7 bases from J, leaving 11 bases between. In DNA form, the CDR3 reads TGTGCCAGCAGTGTCCGGGGGCGTGAAAAACTGTTTTTT. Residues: CASSVRGREKLFF.

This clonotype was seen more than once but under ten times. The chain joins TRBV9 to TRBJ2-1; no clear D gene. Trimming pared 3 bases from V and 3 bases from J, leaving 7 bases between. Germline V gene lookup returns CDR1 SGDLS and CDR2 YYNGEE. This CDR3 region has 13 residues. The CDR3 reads CASSETLYNEQFF. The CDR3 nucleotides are TGTGCCAGCAGCGAGACCCTCTACAATGAGCAGTTCTTC. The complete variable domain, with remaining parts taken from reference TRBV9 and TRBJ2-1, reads DSGVTQTPKHLITATGQRVTLRCSPRSGDLSVYWYQQSLDQGLQFLIQYYNGEERAKGNILERFSAQQFPDLHSELNLSSLELGDSALYFCASSETLYNEQFFGPGTRLTVL.

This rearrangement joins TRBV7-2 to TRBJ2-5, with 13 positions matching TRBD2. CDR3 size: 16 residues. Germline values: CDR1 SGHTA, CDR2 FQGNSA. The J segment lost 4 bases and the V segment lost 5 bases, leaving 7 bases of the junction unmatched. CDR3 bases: TGTGCCAGCAGCAATCCTCGACTAGCGGGGGGAGAGACCCAGTACTTC. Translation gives CASSNPRLAGGETQYF. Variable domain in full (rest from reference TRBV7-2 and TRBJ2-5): GAGVSQSPSNKVTEKGKDVELRCDPISGHTALYWYRQSLGQGLEFLIYFQGNSAPDKSGLPSDRFSAERTGGSVSTLTIQRTQQEDSAVYLCASSNPRLAGGETQYFGPGTRLLVL.

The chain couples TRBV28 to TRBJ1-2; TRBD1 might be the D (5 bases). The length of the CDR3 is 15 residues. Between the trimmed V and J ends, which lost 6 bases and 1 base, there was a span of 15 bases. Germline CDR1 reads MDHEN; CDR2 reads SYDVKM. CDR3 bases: TGTGCCAGCAGCACCTTCCAGGGCCATAACTATGGCTACACCTTC. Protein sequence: CASSTFQGHNYGYTF.

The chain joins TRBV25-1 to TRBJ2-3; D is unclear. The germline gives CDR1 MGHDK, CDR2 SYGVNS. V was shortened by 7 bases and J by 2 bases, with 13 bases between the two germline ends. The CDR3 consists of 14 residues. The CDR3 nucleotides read TGTGCCAGCAACCCAGTCACTCACACAGATACGCAGTATTTT. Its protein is CASNPVTHTDTQYF. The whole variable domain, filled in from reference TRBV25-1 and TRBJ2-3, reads EADIYQTPRYLVIGTGKKITLECSQTMGHDKMYWYQQDPGMELHLIHYSYGVNSTEKGDLSSESTVSRIRTEHFPLTLESARPSHTSQYLCASNPVTHTDTQYFGPGTRLTVL.

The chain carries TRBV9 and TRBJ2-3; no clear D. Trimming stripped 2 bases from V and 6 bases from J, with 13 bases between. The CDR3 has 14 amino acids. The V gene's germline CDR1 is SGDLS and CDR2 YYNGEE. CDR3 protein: CASSVTARRDTQYF. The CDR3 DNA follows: TGTGCCAGCAGCGTGACGGCCCGGCGGGATACGCAGTATTTT.

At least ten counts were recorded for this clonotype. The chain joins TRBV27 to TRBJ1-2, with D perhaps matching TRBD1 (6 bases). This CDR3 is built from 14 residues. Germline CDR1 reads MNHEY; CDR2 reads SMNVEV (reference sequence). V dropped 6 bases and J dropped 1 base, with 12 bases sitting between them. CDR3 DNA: TGTGCCAGCAGCCCTAACAGGGTTAACTATGGCTACACCTTC. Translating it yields CASSPNRVNYGYTF.

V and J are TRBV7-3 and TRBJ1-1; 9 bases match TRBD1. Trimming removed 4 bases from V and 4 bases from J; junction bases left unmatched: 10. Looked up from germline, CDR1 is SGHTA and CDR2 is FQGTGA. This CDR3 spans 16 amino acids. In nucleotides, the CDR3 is TGTGCCAGCAGCTCTACAGGGGGCGCTTCCGGCACTGAAGCTTTCTTT. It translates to CASSSTGGASGTEAFF. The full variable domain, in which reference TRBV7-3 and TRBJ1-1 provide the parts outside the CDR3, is GAGVSQTPSNKVTEKGKYVELRCDPISGHTALYWYRQSLGQGPEFLIYFQGTGAADDSGLPNDRFFAVRPEGSVSTLKIQRTERGDSAVYLCASSSTGGASGTEAFFGQGTRLTVV.

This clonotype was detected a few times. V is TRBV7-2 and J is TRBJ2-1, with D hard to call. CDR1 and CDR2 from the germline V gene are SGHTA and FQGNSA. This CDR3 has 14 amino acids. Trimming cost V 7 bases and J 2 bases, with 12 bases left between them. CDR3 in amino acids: CASKVPLTYNEQFF. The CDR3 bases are TGTGCCAGCAAAGTCCCACTAACCTACAATGAGCAGTTCTTC.

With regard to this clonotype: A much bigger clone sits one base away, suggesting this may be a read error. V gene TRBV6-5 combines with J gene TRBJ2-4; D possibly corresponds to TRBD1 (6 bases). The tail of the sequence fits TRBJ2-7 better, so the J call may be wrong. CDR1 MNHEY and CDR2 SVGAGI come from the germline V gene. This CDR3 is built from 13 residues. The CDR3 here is CASSYGQRCEQYF. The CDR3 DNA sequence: TGTGCCAGCAGTTACGGACAGCGCTGCGAGCAGTACTTC.

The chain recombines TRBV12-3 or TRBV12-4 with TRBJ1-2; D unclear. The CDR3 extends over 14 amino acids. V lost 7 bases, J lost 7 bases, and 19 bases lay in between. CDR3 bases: TGTGCCAGCACTTTGAAAGCGGTGAGCGGTGGCTACACCTTC. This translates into CASTLKAVSGGYTF.

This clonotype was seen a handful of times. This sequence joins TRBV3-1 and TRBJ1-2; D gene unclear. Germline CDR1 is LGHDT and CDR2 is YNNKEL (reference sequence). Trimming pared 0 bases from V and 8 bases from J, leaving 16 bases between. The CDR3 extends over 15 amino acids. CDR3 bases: TGTGCCAGCAGCCAAGATCAAACAGCCCCGGGGGGCTACACCTTC. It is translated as CASSQDQTAPGGYTF.

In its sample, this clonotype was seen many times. The CDR3 DNA is TGCGCCAGCAGCCAAGATGCTAGGAGCCTTCCCAGGGAGACCCAGTACTTC. This sequence encodes CASSQDARSLPRETQYF. The chain uses TRBV4-3 and TRBJ2-5; D not certain. CDR3 size: 17 residues. CDR1 and CDR2 (germline): LGHNA, YSLEER. The V end was cut by 0 bases, the J end by 5 bases, with 19 bases between.

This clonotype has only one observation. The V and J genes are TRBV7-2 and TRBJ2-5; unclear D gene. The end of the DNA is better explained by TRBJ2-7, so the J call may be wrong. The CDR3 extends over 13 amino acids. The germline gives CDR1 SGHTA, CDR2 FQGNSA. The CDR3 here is CASSRPPGYEQYF. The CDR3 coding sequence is TGTGCCAGCAGCCGGCCCCCTGGCTACGAGCAGTACTTC.

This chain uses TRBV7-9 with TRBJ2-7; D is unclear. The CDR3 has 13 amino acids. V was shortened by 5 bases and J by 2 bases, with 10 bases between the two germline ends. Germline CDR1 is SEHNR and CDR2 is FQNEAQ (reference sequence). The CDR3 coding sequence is TGTGCCAGCAGCCAACCCAACCCCTACGAGCAGTACTTC. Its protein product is CASSQPNPYEQYF.

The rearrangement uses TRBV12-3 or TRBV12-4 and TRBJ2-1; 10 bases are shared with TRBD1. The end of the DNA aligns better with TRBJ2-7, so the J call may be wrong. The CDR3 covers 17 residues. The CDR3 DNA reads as TGTGCCAGCAGCCTCTGGGGGGCGGGACAGGGGCACAATGAGCAGTACTTC. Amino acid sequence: CASSLWGAGQGHNEQYF.

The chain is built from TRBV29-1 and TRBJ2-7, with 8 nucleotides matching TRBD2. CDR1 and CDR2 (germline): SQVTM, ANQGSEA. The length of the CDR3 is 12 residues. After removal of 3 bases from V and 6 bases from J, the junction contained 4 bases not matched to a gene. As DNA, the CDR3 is TGCAGCGTTGAGGGGACTAGGCTCGAGCAGTACTTC. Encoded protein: CSVEGTRLEQYF.

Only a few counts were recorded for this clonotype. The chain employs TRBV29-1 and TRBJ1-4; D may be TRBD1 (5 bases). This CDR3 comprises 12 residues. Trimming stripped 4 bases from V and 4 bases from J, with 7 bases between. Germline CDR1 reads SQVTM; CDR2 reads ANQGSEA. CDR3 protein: CSVGDGNEKLFF. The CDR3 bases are TGCAGCGTTGGGGACGGTAATGAAAAACTGTTTTTT.

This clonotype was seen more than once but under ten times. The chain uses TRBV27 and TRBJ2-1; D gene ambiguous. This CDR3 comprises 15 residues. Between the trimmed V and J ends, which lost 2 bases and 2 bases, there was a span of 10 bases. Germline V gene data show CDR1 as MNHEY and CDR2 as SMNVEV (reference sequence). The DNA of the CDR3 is TGTGCCAGCAGTTTACTAAGAATACCCTACAATGAGCAGTTCTTC. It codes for CASSLLRIPYNEQFF.

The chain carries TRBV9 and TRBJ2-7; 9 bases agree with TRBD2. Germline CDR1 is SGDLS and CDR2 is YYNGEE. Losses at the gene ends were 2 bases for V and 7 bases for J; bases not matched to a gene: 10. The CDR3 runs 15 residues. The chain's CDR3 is CASSVASGVYNEQYF. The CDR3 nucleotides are TGTGCCAGCAGCGTTGCTAGCGGGGTTTACAATGAGCAGTACTTC.